There are a few counts of the clone carrying this T cell receptor (beta chain). Its specificity is unknown. This specimen belongs to a study of blood T cells in healthy people across ages. CDR1 and CDR2 (germline): MNHNS, SASEGT. V lost 5 bases, J lost 0 bases, and 4 bases stayed unmatched. CDR3 length: 14 amino acids. A sample-barcoded 5' primer and a J-beta primer mix were used in a second PCR of about 6 to 12 cycles. TCRdb reanalysed the 5' RACE reads using MiXCR and keeps one entry per CDR3 protein. The sample records about a million distinct CDR3 sequences, 30% to 40% being singletons. Whole-study findings and limits: Versus aged donors, long-lived donors had higher diversity and more naive CD4+ cells.

Sequences were obtained from blood. This TCR was sampled from a man aged 18 to 35 in good health. V is TRBV6-1 and J is TRBJ2-7; 7 positions agree with TRBD1. CDR3 sequence: CASSPDRNSYEQYF. The CDR3 DNA reads TGTGCCAGCAGTCCGGACAGGAACTCCTACGAGCAGTACTTC.